A selection of T cell receptor beta chains follows, all from one sample in a study of shared clonotypes between healthy human individuals. Clones were sequenced by immunoSEQ multiplex PCR, and TCRdb holds only the in-frame ones, with some missing. This table holds 850,000 to 1,100,000 clones, roughly 80% found once. Sequencing used memory CD4+ T cells from PBMCs. These receptor sequences come from a man younger than 35 in good health. Some clones in this sample may be carry-over from other donors' samples. CDR3s include the opening cysteine and the closing phenylalanine or tryptophan. The D gene is left open where the match is weak. A row's size may be missing; if present it is once, few, many or a size class.

CDR3nt	CDR3aa	v_gene	abundance	j_gene	d_gene
TGCGCCAGCAGCTCGGATACAGGGAACTATGGCTACACCTTC	CASSSDTGNYGYTF	TRBV5-1	NA	TRBJ1-2	NA
TGTGCCAGCAGCTTAGGCAGCGGAGCAGATACGCAGTATTTT	CASSLGSGADTQYF	TRBV7-9	NA	TRBJ2-3	NA
TGTGCCAGCAGCCAAGCTAGTACGCTCTCAACTAATGAAAAACTGTTTTTT	CASSQASTLSTNEKLFF	TRBV4-2	NA	TRBJ1-4	NA
TGTGCCAGCAGGCATACTGAAGCTTTCTTT	CASRHTEAFF	TRBV28	NA	TRBJ1-1	NA
TGTGCCAGCAGAGGGGACAACTATGGCTACACCTTC	CASRGDNYGYTF	TRBV6-5	NA	TRBJ1-2	NA
TGTGCCAGTAGCGACAGGGGAAGCAATCAGCCCCAGCATTTT	CASSDRGSNQPQHF	TRBV19	NA	TRBJ1-5	TRBD1
TGTGCCACCAGCAGAGACAACGCCGACGAGCAGTACTTC	CATSRDNADEQYF	TRBV15	NA	TRBJ2-7	NA
TGTGCCAGCAGCGCGGGGATCTATGGCTACACCTTC	CASSAGIYGYTF	TRBV11-2	NA	TRBJ1-2	NA
TGTGCCACCAGCCCGGGACTCTCGAACACTGAAGCTTTCTTT	CATSPGLSNTEAFF	TRBV15	NA	TRBJ1-1	NA
TGTGCCAGCAGCCAAGGTGGGACAGGGAACTATGGCTACACCTTC	CASSQGGTGNYGYTF	TRBV4-2	NA	TRBJ1-2	TRBD1
TGTGCCAGCCTAGCCTCGGGCTACACCTTC	CASLASGYTF	TRBV28	NA	TRBJ1-2	NA
TGTGCCTGGAGTAAGGCCAGGGGCTACGAGCAGTACTTC	CAWSKARGYEQYF	TRBV30	few	TRBJ2-7	NA
TGTGCCAGCATCTCCGACGGAAACACCATATATTTT	CASISDGNTIYF	TRBV6-1	many	TRBJ1-3	NA
TGTGCCAGCAGTTTGATTACAGGGGGCGACGAGCAGTTCTTC	CASSLITGGDEQFF	TRBV7-9	NA	TRBJ2-1	TRBD1
TGCGCCAGCAGCGGGGGACAGGGGGTGAACACTGAAGCTTTCTTT	CASSGGQGVNTEAFF	TRBV5-1	NA	TRBJ1-1	TRBD1
TGCGCCAGCAGCCAAGTGGTGAACACTGAAGCTTTCTTT	CASSQVVNTEAFF	TRBV4-3	NA	TRBJ1-1	NA
TGTGCCAGCAGTTCCATAGGGACAACTACCTACAATGAGCAGTTCTTC	CASSSIGTTTYNEQFF	TRBV28	NA	TRBJ2-1	NA
TGTGCCAGCGGGGTTCTGGGGTCTCGGAATGAGCAGTTCTTC	CASGVLGSRNEQFF	TRBV11-1	NA	TRBJ2-1	NA
TGTGCCAGCAGCCATTCGGACAGGCGGACGGAGCAGTTCTTC	CASSHSDRRTEQFF	TRBV7-8	NA	TRBJ2-1	TRBD1
TGTGCCAGCTCACCATCCAGCGACAGCTCCTACAATGAGCAGTTCTTC	CASSPSSDSSYNEQFF	TRBV18	NA	TRBJ2-1	NA
TGTGCCAGCAGCTCCCAAGGGGGGGGTGAGCAGTTCTTC	CASSSQGGGEQFF	TRBV5-4	few	TRBJ2-1	NA
TGCGCCAGCAGCTTGTGGGGACAGGGCGTGTTGGGGACTGAAGCTTTCTTT	CASSLWGQGVLGTEAFF	TRBV5-1	NA	TRBJ1-1	TRBD1
TGTGCCACCAACTATCGACAGGGGGAAAATGAAAAACTGTTTTTT	CATNYRQGENEKLFF	TRBV15	NA	TRBJ1-4	TRBD1
TGTGCCAGCAGCTTAGCCGGGAGGGGGAAGACCCAGTACTTC	CASSLAGRGKTQYF	TRBV7-2	NA	TRBJ2-5	TRBD2
TGTGCCAGCAGTGGTCCAGGGGGCGGACGCAATCAGCCCCAGCATTTT	CASSGPGGGRNQPQHF	TRBV2	NA	TRBJ1-5	TRBD1
TGTGCCAGCAAATTTAGCGGGGTGCCGTCCGGCGAGCAGTACTTC	CASKFSGVPSGEQYF	TRBV28	NA	TRBJ2-7	TRBD2
TGCGCCAGCAGCACTCCGGGACTAAAATACAATGAGCAGTTCTTC	CASSTPGLKYNEQFF	TRBV5-1	few	TRBJ2-1	TRBD2